This T cell receptor (beta chain) was retrieved from a study of OX40 agonist ivuxolimab in advanced cancers. Overall study: Patients receiving dose escalation had hepatocellular carcinoma, melanoma, renal cell or head and neck cancer. Study-wide points: There was clonal expansion of CD4+ and CD8+ blood T cells by week 6 at 0.1 to 3.0 mg/kg. Undetermined was the antigen specificity of the expanded peripheral T cells. Among the nonresponders, some also had low normalized T-cell clonal expansion.

CDR1 is GTSNPN, CDR2 SVGIG, per germline (reference sequence). The CDR3 totals 13 residues. V was shortened by 5 bases and J by 5 bases, with 15 bases between the two germline ends. Method: immunoSEQ multiplex PCR; TCRdb's copy keeps in-frame clones and lacks some. The repertoire holds 100,000 to 150,000 clones, 75% to 95% seen once, with about 1.1% in the top ten. Comments on this clone: Its antigen is still unknown.

The rearrangement links TRBV30 to TRBJ2-5; tentative D call: TRBD2 (7 bases). Sequencing was performed on CD4+ or CD8+ T cells sorted from blood, taken in a trial of the OX40 agonist ivuxolimab. The sequence came from an adult with an advanced solid tumor such as melanoma, head and neck, liver or kidney cancer. The CDR3 DNA reads TGTGCCTGGGAGATAGGGGGGGTGGAGACCCAGTACTTC. Translation: CAWEIGGVETQYF.